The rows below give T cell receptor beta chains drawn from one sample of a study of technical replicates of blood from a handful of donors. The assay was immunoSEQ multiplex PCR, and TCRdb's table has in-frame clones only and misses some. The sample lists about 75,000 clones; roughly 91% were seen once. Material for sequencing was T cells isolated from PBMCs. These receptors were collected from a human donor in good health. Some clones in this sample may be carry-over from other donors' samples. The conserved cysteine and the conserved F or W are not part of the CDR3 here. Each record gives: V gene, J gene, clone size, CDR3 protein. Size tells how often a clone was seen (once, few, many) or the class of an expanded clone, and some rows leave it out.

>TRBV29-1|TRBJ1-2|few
SVNLSGFRGYT
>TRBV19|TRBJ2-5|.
ASSTNRFAGLQETQY
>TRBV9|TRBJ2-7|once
ASSSRQNYEQY
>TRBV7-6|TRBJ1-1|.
ASSLTGGHMNTEAF
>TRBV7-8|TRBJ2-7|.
ASSSTGSLSYEQY
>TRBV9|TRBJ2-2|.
ASSAGTSGGLNTGELF
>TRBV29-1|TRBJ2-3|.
SVEFLIAGGLGSTDTQY
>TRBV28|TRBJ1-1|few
ASSVLTGGGMWNTEAF
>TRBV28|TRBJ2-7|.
ASSSGQNYEQY
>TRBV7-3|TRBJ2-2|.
ASSSLTSGGVGELF
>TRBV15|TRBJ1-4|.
ATSNGGQAGEKLF
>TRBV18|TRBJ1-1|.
ASSPDTGGPTEAF
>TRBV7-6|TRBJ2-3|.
ASSERKGGELDTQY
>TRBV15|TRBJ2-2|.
ATSSANTGFGELF
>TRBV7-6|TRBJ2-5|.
ASSGTSQETQY
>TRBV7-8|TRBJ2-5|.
ASSNPGGVIGETQY
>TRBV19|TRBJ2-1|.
ASSTGTSGHNEQF
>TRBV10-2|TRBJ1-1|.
ASSRGNTEAF
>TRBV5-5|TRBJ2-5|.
ASSLAGLAGGYQETQY
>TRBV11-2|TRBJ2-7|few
ASSKDTYEQY
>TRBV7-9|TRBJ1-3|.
ASSLGTRSSGNTIY
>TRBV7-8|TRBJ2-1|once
ASSLRSYNEQF
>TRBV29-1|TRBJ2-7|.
SGGTSEGEQY
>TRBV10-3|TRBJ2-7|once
AIRAPGGSGGHRSYEQY
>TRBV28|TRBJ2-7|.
ASNGGAGGYEQY
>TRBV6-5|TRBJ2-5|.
ASSYGQGGETQY
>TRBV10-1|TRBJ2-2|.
ASSTRTGELF
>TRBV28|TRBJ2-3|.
ASSLSWTEGPDTQY
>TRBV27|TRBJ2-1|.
ASSLGGKTYNEQF